One and the same sample provided the 22 T cell receptor beta chains below, sequenced in a study of cytomegalovirus exposure and HLA in healthy donors. The PCR used 60 Vbeta and 13 Jbeta primers. Profiling relied on immunoSEQ multiplex PCR, and the TCRdb table lists in-frame clones only, not all of them. The top ten clones hold about 2.2% of a sample with approximately 110,000 clones, less than 80% of them seen once. The sequenced sample was PBMCs. Every receptor here comes from a woman aged 30 to 39 in good health and CMV-seronegative.

The gene calls are TRBV7-9 and TRBJ2-1; the match to TRBD2 covers 12 bases. The CDR3 sequence is 14 residues long. Germline trimming cut 6 bases from V and 9 bases from J; bases unmatched to any gene: 6. Germline V gene data show CDR1 as SEHNR and CDR2 as FQNEAQ (reference sequence). The CDR3 DNA reads TGTGCCAGCAGTGGAGCTAGCGGGAGGGCTGAGCAGTTCTTC. Translated: CASSGASGRAEQFF.

This clone was observed once. V and J are TRBV27 and TRBJ2-5; 9 bases match TRBD2. V dropped 1 base and J dropped 0; count of bases not matched to a gene: 9. The CDR3 has 18 residues. Germline CDR1 is MNHEY and CDR2 is SMNVEV (reference sequence). This CDR3 reads CASSLFAGGLSHQETQYF. CDR3 DNA: TGTGCCAGCAGTTTATTCGCGGGAGGGCTTTCCCACCAAGAGACCCAGTACTTC.

The genes are TRBV9 and TRBJ1-5; no firm D call. The CDR3 sequence is 14 residues long. Trimming pared 0 bases from V and 1 base from J, leaving 5 bases between. Germline V lookup: CDR1 SGDLS, CDR2 YYNGEE. For the CDR3, the DNA is TGTGCCAGCAGCGTAGACGGGAGCAATCAGCCCCAGCATTTT. Translation gives CASSVDGSNQPQHF.

The genes are TRBV5-6 and TRBJ2-7; TRBD2 might be the D (5 bases). The ends were cut back, 4 bases at V and 4 bases at J, with 6 bases in the middle. Germline CDR1 SGHDT, CDR2 YYEEEE. The CDR3 covers 11 residues. DNA of the CDR3: TGTGCCAGCAGCCAGCGGTACGAGCAGTACTTC. This sequence encodes CASSQRYEQYF.

The genes are TRBV4-2 and TRBJ1-2, with a possible D match to TRBD1 (5 bases). This CDR3 contains 14 residues. V was clipped by 0 bases and J by 6 bases, with 11 bases between them. Germline V lookup: CDR1 LGHNA, CDR2 YNFKEQ. The CDR3: CASSQDNGGNGYTF. CDR3 coding DNA: TGTGCCAGCAGCCAAGATAACGGGGGTAATGGCTACACCTTC.

This clone was counted a few times. The chain links TRBV29-1 to TRBJ2-6, with a possible D match to TRBD1 (5 bases). The ends were cut back, 0 bases at V and 0 bases at J, with 12 bases in the middle. Germline CDR1 SQVTM, CDR2 ANQGSEA. CDR3 length: 17 amino acids. The CDR3 is CSVEDWGRNSGANVLTF. Here the CDR3 DNA reads TGCAGCGTTGAAGATTGGGGCAGGAACTCTGGGGCCAACGTCCTGACTTTC.

Only one count was recorded for this clone. The chain couples TRBV30 to TRBJ1-1, with a possible D match to TRBD1 (5 bases). The CDR3 length is 15 residues. Germline lookup yields CDR1 GTSNPN and CDR2 SVGIG (reference sequence). V dropped 2 bases and J dropped 5 bases, with 18 bases sitting between them. The CDR3 sequence is CAWSKTAYRRTEAFF. CDR3 DNA: TGTGCCTGGAGTAAGACAGCCTATCGCAGGACTGAAGCTTTCTTT.

This clone was observed a handful of times. V gene TRBV5-8 combines with J gene TRBJ1-6; 7 bases fit TRBD1. CDR3 length equals 12 residues. The V and J ends lost 9 bases and 5 bases, in that order; junction bases with no gene match: 2. Germline V gene lookup returns CDR1 SGHTS and CDR2 YDEGEE. The CDR3 DNA is TGTGCCACCGGACAGGATAATTCACCCCTCCACTTT. Translation gives CATGQDNSPLHF. Combining the CDR3 with reference TRBV5-8 and TRBJ1-6 gives the whole variable domain EAGVTQSPTHLIKTRGQQATLRCSPISGHTSVYWYQQALGLGLQFLLWYDEGEERNRGNFPPRFSGRQFPNYSSELNVNALELEDSALYLCATGQDNSPLHFGNGTRLTVT.

The CDR3 DNA follows: TGTGCCAGCAGTTCCGGGACAGGGCTCACGAATCAGCCCCAGCATTTT. Translating gives CASSSGTGLTNQPQHF. The J gene is TRBJ1-5, the V gene TRBV6-5; 9 bases agree with TRBD1. Germline V gene sequence: CDR1 MNHEY, CDR2 SVGAGI. With 4 bases clipped from V and 4 bases from J, the junction kept 8 bases outside the gene matches. This CDR3 region has 16 residues.

The chain is built from TRBV28 and TRBJ1-1; TRBD1 might be the D (5 bases). The CDR3 loop spans 14 amino acids. V gave up 5 bases and J gave up 11 bases, with 21 bases separating them. From germline, CDR1 is MDHEN and CDR2 SYDVKM. The CDR3 region has the DNA TGTGCCAGCAGTCCTAAGGGTGGGGCTTCTCGGGCTTTCTTT. Its protein product is CASSPKGGASRAFF.

This clone was observed a single time. V gene TRBV29-1 combines with J gene TRBJ2-7; 13 bases match TRBD2. Looked up from germline, CDR1 is SQVTM and CDR2 is ANQGSEA. The V gene end was trimmed by 6 bases and the J gene end by 5 bases; junction bases not matched to a gene: 10. CDR3 size: 15 residues. CDR3 coding DNA: TGCAGCGTCATGCCGGGGACTAGCGGGATCAACGAGCAGTACTTC. Translation gives CSVMPGTSGINEQYF.

J is TRBJ2-7 and V is TRBV25-1; D might be TRBD2 (6 bases). CDR3 length equals 14 residues. Per germline, CDR1 MGHDK and CDR2 SYGVNS. Trimming left V 1 base short and J 3 bases short, with 10 bases between. CDR3 nucleotide sequence: TGTGCCAGCAGTGAATTGGGAGGTCGCTACGAGCAGTACTTC. The encoded protein is CASSELGGRYEQYF.

This CDR3 is CASSDRVGATEAFF. The CDR3 DNA reads as TGTGCCAGCAGCGACAGGGTTGGCGCCACTGAAGCTTTCTTT. V gene TRBV7-2 combines with J gene TRBJ1-1, with 7 bases that match TRBD1. This CDR3 is built from 14 residues. V lost 5 bases and J lost 4; bases outside the gene matches: 7. Germline values: CDR1 SGHTA, CDR2 FQGNSA.

This clone was observed a handful of times. The CDR3 sequence is CASSIRGLPEAFF. Here the CDR3 DNA reads TGTGCCAGTAGTATAAGGGGGTTGCCTGAAGCTTTCTTT. The gene calls are TRBV19 and TRBJ1-1, with D perhaps matching TRBD1 (6 bases). Germline V gene data show CDR1 as LNHDA and CDR2 as SQIVND (reference sequence). V was cut by 2 bases and J by 6 bases, with 10 bases left in between. The length of the CDR3 is 13 residues.

This chain links TRBV7-9 with TRBJ2-3; TRBD2 aligns across 7 bases. Germline trimming cut 1 base from V and 2 bases from J; bases unmatched to any gene: 9. This CDR3 is built from 17 residues. Germline V gives CDR1 SEHNR, CDR2 FQNEAQ (reference sequence). CDR3: CASSLGGEGGLTDTQYF. The CDR3 DNA reads TGTGCCAGCAGCTTAGGAGGGGAGGGAGGGCTCACAGATACGCAGTATTTT. Supplemented by reference TRBV7-9 and TRBJ2-3, the full variable domain reads DTGVSQNPRHKITKRGQNVTFRCDPISEHNRLYWYRQTLGQGPEFLTYFQNEAQLEKSRLLSDRFSAERPKGSFSTLEIQRTEQGDSAMYLCASSLGGEGGLTDTQYFGPGTRLTVL.

The genes are TRBV29-1 and TRBJ2-5; no reliable D call. Gene TRBJ2-7 matches the end of the DNA better, so the J call may be wrong. In germline, CDR1 is SQVTM, CDR2 ANQGSEA. The CDR3 has 13 amino acids. The CDR3 here is CSVEARSSYEQYF. The CDR3 DNA follows: TGCAGCGTTGAAGCTAGGAGCTCCTACGAGCAGTACTTC.

This clone has only one observation. This chain links TRBV27 with TRBJ1-1; weak D call: TRBD1 (5 bases). The germline V gene has CDR1 MNHEY and CDR2 SMNVEV (reference sequence). The CDR3 is 16 residues long. Deletions cut 5 bases from V and 0 bases from J, with 16 bases between. This CDR3 is CASSRIAGLVNTEAFF. CDR3 coding DNA: TGTGCCAGCAGTCGGATCGCAGGGCTTGTGAACACTGAAGCTTTCTTT.

V is TRBV9 and J is TRBJ2-1, with TRBD1 matching 8 bases. The germline gives CDR1 SGDLS, CDR2 YYNGEE. The CDR3 totals 15 residues. After removal of 3 bases from V and 4 bases from J, the junction contained 6 bases not matched to a gene. The CDR3 spells CASSETDRAYNEQFF. The CDR3 DNA is TGTGCCAGCAGCGAAACGGACAGGGCGTACAATGAGCAGTTCTTC.

The V call is TRBV6-5, the J call TRBJ1-2; tentatively, D is TRBD1 (5 bases). CDR3 length: 12 amino acids. Germline V gene sequence: CDR1 MNHEY, CDR2 SVGAGI. V was pared by 8 bases and J by 4 bases, with 11 bases between. CDR3 amino acids: CASWDSGYGYTF. DNA for the CDR3: TGTGCCAGCTGGGACTCCGGCTATGGCTACACCTTC.

The genes are TRBV9 and TRBJ2-1, with D maybe TRBD2 (6 bases). From germline, CDR1 is SGDLS and CDR2 YYNGEE. The V gene lost 1 base and the J gene lost 4 bases, with 12 bases spanning the gap. CDR3 size: 15 residues. The CDR3 loop reads CASSVSGLHYNEQFF. In DNA, the CDR3 is TGTGCCAGCAGCGTATCGGGACTCCATTACAATGAGCAGTTCTTC.

This rearrangement joins TRBV6-5 to TRBJ2-7; D perhaps matches TRBD2 (5 bases). The CDR3 is 16 residues long. The germline CDR1 and CDR2 sequences are MNHEY and SVGAGI. With 0 bases removed from V and 3 bases from J, the gap between germline ends came to 15 bases. The CDR3 nucleotides are TGTGCCAGCAGTTACTCGATTGGACTCCAACACTACGAGCAGTACTTC. It yields the protein CASSYSIGLQHYEQYF.

This chain uses TRBV19 with TRBJ2-7, with D perhaps matching TRBD1 (5 bases). The V gene's germline CDR1 is LNHDA and CDR2 SQIVND (reference sequence). The V and J ends lost 2 bases and 2 bases respectively, with 10 bases between them. There are 14 residues in the CDR3. The CDR3 sequence: CASSINSGPYEQYF. In DNA, the CDR3 is TGTGCCAGTAGTATAAACTCAGGGCCCTACGAGCAGTACTTC. The full variable domain, with the rest looked up from reference TRBV19 and TRBJ2-7, is DGGITQSPKYLFRKEGQNVTLSCEQNLNHDAMYWYRQDPGQGLRLIYYSQIVNDFQKGDIAEGYSVSREKKESFPLTVTSAQKNPTAFYLCASSINSGPYEQYFGPGTRLTVT.